This T cell receptor beta chain was identified during a study of shared T cell receptors in the human thymus. TCRdb keeps only in-frame clones here, not all; method: immunoSEQ multiplex PCR. The sample consists of hundreds of thousands of clones, 70% to 90% of them appearing once. This CDR3 region has 13 residues. Germline assignment: CDR1 SGHAT and CDR2 FQNNGV. Trimming took off 3 bases at V and 9 bases at J, with 15 bases between the two ends. This same sample was also taken into another study, of human thymus T cells. That paper notes: Corrective heart surgery yielded the resections from which the thymus tissue came.

This receptor was taken from a boy less than two years old with a congenital heart defect. The V call is TRBV11-2, the J call TRBJ2-7; weak D call: TRBD2 (6 bases). The sample comprised thymocytes. The CDR3 sequence is CASSFSGGKGQYF. DNA for the CDR3: TGTGCCAGCAGCTTCTCGGGCGGGAAGGGGCAGTACTTC.